This T cell receptor (beta chain) was identified during a study of control samples from healthy donors and cancer patients. Profiling relied on immunoSEQ multiplex PCR, and the TCRdb table lists in-frame clones only, not all of them. The table includes 89,000 or so clones, over 75% detected once. Trimming stripped 2 bases from V and 3 bases from J, with 7 bases between. The CDR3 sequence is 13 residues long. The V gene's germline CDR1 is KGHSH and CDR2 LQKENI. V usage is TRBV18 and J usage is TRBJ1-1; D remains ambiguous. This clonotype originated in a man between 50 and 59 years old in good health. Sequences were obtained from blood. CDR3 in DNA: TGTGCCAGCTCACCAATTGGGGACACTGAAGCTTTCTTT. This translates into CASSPIGDTEAFF.